This T cell receptor (beta chain) was sequenced in a study of cytomegalovirus exposure and HLA in healthy donors. On the study more broadly: Of 398 genotyped donors, about 80% clustered with self-reported Caucasian donors. Study-level findings and limits: Certain indistinguishable V segments, among them TRBV6-2 and TRBV6-3, were excluded.

This clone was counted a few times. Its antigen is not known. The PCR used 60 Vbeta and 13 Jbeta primers. The data were produced by immunoSEQ multiplex PCR, yet TCRdb's version contains in-frame clones alone and is incomplete. The sample has some 160,000 clones, approximately 83% seen once. V shed 1 base and J shed 2 bases, with 10 bases lying between them. Germline loops: CDR1 SGDLS, CDR2 YYNGEE. This CDR3 has 14 residues. The chain links TRBV9 to TRBJ2-7, with D possibly matching TRBD2 (5 bases). The origin of this receptor is a woman aged 35 to 49 in good health and CMV-seronegative. The sequenced sample was PBMCs. CDR3 sequence: CASSVTAGTYEQYF. CDR3 sequence (DNA): TGTGCCAGCAGCGTAACGGCCGGGACCTACGAGCAGTACTTC.